This passage covers 10 T cell receptor beta chains from one sample sequenced in a study of blood T cells in healthy people across ages. Next came a second PCR, run for about 7 to 12 cycles, which used a sample-barcoded 5' primer along with a J-beta primer mix. TCRdb ran MiXCR on the 5' RACE reads and lists one entry per CDR3 protein. The sample consists of about 1 million distinct CDR3 sequences, about 25% of them appearing once. The data were also submitted as part of a second study, on T cells of mothers and their children.

The sample taken for sequencing was blood. The receptor source for this set is a girl between 2 and 10 years old in good health.

The chain links TRBV5-6 to TRBJ1-1; D gene uncertain. The CDR3 covers 14 residues. CDR1 is SGHDT, CDR2 YYEEEE, per germline. Trimming pared 0 bases from V and 3 bases from J, leaving 9 bases between. The CDR3: CASSLAPADTEAFF. CDR3 sequence (DNA): TGTGCCAGCAGCTTGGCCCCGGCGGACACTGAAGCTTTCTTT.

The chain joins TRBV9 to TRBJ1-2, with TRBD1 as a possible D gene (5 bases). This CDR3 is built from 13 residues. The germline CDR1 and CDR2 sequences are SGDLS and YYNGEE. The V end lost 4 bases, the J end lost 6 bases, and 13 bases lay between the germline ends. This chain's CDR3 is CASSPAGSDGYTF. The CDR3 DNA is TGTGCCAGCAGCCCAGCAGGGTCCGATGGCTACACCTTC.

A few counts support this clonotype. V gene TRBV20-1 combines with J gene TRBJ1-4; D not resolved. Trimming left V 7 bases short and J 2 bases short, with 11 bases between. Germline V gives CDR1 DFQATT, CDR2 SNEGSKA (reference sequence). This CDR3 has 13 residues. In nucleotides, the CDR3 is TGCAGTGGGGCGGGTTTTACTAATGAAAAACTGTTTTTT. It specifies CSGAGFTNEKLFF.

As concerns this clonotype: The junction does not match germline at one end; this may be a read error. The V and J genes are TRBV7-7 and TRBJ2-1; 14 nucleotides agree with TRBD2. The CDR3 has 16 residues. The V gene's germline CDR1 is SSHAT and CDR2 FNYEAQ (reference sequence). This chain's CDR3 is CASSLGTSGSLNEQFF. The CDR3 nucleotides read TGTGCTAGCAGCTTAGGGACTAGCGGGAGTCTGAATGAGCAGTTCTTC.

This clonotype was seen a handful of times. This rearrangement joins TRBV12-5 to TRBJ2-3, with 10 positions matching TRBD1. V was pared by 6 bases and J by 4 bases, with 4 bases of the junction left unmatched. The CDR3 sequence is 14 residues long. The germline CDR1 and CDR2 sequences are LGHNT and FRNRAP. CDR3 sequence (DNA): TGTGCTAGTGGCCCCGGGACAGGGGCAGATACGCAGTATTTT. It encodes CASGPGTGADTQYF.

This clonotype was seen only a few times. Compared with germline, one end of the junction differs, possibly owing to a read error. This chain connects TRBV27 to TRBJ2-5; TRBD2 matches 9 bases. Germline-derived CDR1 and CDR2 are MNHEY and SMNVEV (reference sequence). The length of the CDR3 is 16 residues. CDR3 bases: TGTGCCAGCAGTTTATCGAACAGCGGGGGGCTAGAGACCCTGTACTTC. Its translation is CASSLSNSGGLETLYF.

There are a few counts of this clonotype. The CDR3 loop reads CASSSNSGGPNEQFF. The CDR3 DNA reads as TGTGCCAGCAGCTCAAATAGCGGGGGGCCCAATGAGCAGTTCTTC. The chain recombines TRBV11-1 with TRBJ2-5, with 10 bases fitting TRBD2. The end of the DNA is better explained by TRBJ2-1, so the J call may be wrong. Germline V gene sequence: CDR1 SGHAT, CDR2 FQDESV (reference sequence). The length of the CDR3 is 15 residues.

This clonotype showed up just a few times. CDR3 amino acids: CSARHQGREQFF. CDR3 in DNA: TGCAGTGCCAGACACCAGGGAAGGGAGCAGTTCTTC. The rearrangement uses TRBV20-1 and TRBJ2-1, with TRBD1 as a possible D gene (5 bases). Trimming pared 6 bases from V and 10 bases from J, leaving 16 bases between. The CDR3 consists of 12 residues. Looked up from germline, CDR1 is DFQATT and CDR2 is SNEGSKA (reference sequence).

This clonotype was seen only a few times. The genes are TRBV13 and TRBJ1-6, with 7 bases identical to TRBD1. V lost 5 bases and J lost 7; bases outside the gene matches: 5. The CDR3 has 14 residues. Germline V CDR1 and CDR2: PRHDT, FYEKMQ (reference sequence). CDR3 in DNA: TGTGCCAGCAGCCTCGGACAGGCGAATTCACCCCTCCACTTT. This encodes CASSLGQANSPLHF.

J is TRBJ2-7 and V is TRBV6-6; D perhaps matches TRBD2 (5 bases). Per the germline V gene, CDR1 is MNHNY and CDR2 is SVGAGI (reference sequence). V gave up 5 bases and J gave up 4 bases, with 15 bases separating them. CDR3 length: 14 residues. CDR3 protein: CASSVQRARYEQYF. The CDR3 region has the DNA TGTGCCAGCAGTGTACAGAGGGCACGTTACGAGCAGTACTTC.